These T cell receptor beta chains were read from a single sample in a study of human T cells and chemical hapten exposure. TCRdb redid the calling of the RACE reads with MiXCR, one entry per CDR3 protein. The data hold more than 65,000 distinct CDR3 sequences, with around 10% observed a single time. Here the sequenced sample was whole blood, taken in connection with sensitization to the hapten diphenylcyclopropenone (DPC). The origin of the receptors is a woman aged 50 to 60 with alopecia areata. Some clones in this sample may be carry-over from other donors' samples. The CDR3 runs from the conserved cysteine through the conserved F or W. D genes are given only for firm matches. For some rows the clone size is stated as once, few or many, or as a class when expanded; others skip it.

D	V	size	J	DNA	CDR3
.	TRBV28	few	TRBJ2-7	TGTGCCAGCAGTGAGTGGACATTGAGCTCCTACGAGCAGTACTTC	CASSEWTLSSYEQYF
.	TRBV6-4	.	TRBJ1-2	TGTGCCAGCAGTCAGGGACAAGGCTACACCTTC	CASSQGQGYTF
.	TRBV29-1	.	TRBJ2-1	TGCAGCGCCGGGGGTGCGAGCTCCTACAATGAGCAGTTCTTC	CSAGGASSYNEQFF
TRBD1	TRBV7-8	many	TRBJ2-6	TGTGCCAGCAGCTTGGGACAGGGGGTCCTTGGGGCCAACGTCCTGACTTTC	CASSLGQGVLGANVLTF
TRBD2	TRBV12-3/TRBV12-4	few	TRBJ2-1	TGTGCCAGCAGACCTATCGGGACTAGCGGGATGTATGAGCAGTTCTTC	CASRPIGTSGMYEQFF
TRBD2	TRBV28	few	TRBJ2-1	TGTGCCAGCAGTCCTGCACTAGCGGGACTACAGGAGCAGTTCTTC	CASSPALAGLQEQFF
.	TRBV6-6	few	TRBJ1-3	TGTGCCGCGCGGGGGGCGGAGGGAAACACCATATATTTT	CAARGAEGNTIYF
TRBD1	TRBV4-2	.	TRBJ1-4	TGTGCCAGCAGCCAAGACCCCGCGACAGGGGGCGGCCGAACTAATGAAAAACTGTTTTTT	CASSQDPATGGGRTNEKLFF
.	TRBV28	.	TRBJ2-1	TGTGCCAGCAGTTCCCGAGGAGATGAGCAGTTCTTC	CASSSRGDEQFF
TRBD1	TRBV7-9	many	TRBJ2-7	TGTGCCAGCAGCTTAGTCACGGGACAGGGCTACGAGCAGTACTTC	CASSLVTGQGYEQYF
TRBD1	TRBV11-3	many	TRBJ2-7	TGTGCCAGCAGCTCCCTCAACCGCTGGGACAGGGAAGGGGGCTACGAGCAGTACTTC	CASSSLNRWDREGGYEQYF
TRBD2	TRBV30	few	TRBJ2-7	TGTGCCTTCGCAGCCTGGACTAGCGGGGCTAACGAGCAGTACTTC	CAFAAWTSGANEQYF
.	TRBV3-1	.	TRBJ2-3	TGTGCCAGCAGCCAGAGATTGGGACCTAGCACAGATACGCAGTATTTT	CASSQRLGPSTDTQYF
.	TRBV28	few	TRBJ2-4	TGTGCCATAACAGGGTTGACCAAAAACATTCAGTACTTC	CAITGLTKNIQYF
TRBD2	TRBV3-1	few	TRBJ2-7	TGTGCCAGCAGCCAATCCGGACTAGACTCCCGCTACGAGCAGTACTTC	CASSQSGLDSRYEQYF
TRBD2	TRBV18	.	TRBJ2-3	TGTGCCAGCTCCCCAACCGCGGGGGTTAGCACAGATACGCAGTATTTT	CASSPTAGVSTDTQYF
TRBD2	TRBV18	few	TRBJ2-5	TGTGCCAGCTCACCTACAAGGACTAGCGGCCAAGAGACCCAGTACTTC	CASSPTRTSGQETQYF
TRBD2	TRBV2	.	TRBJ2-5	TGTACCGCCCGGGAGGGACTGGTACAAGAGACCCAGTACTTC	CTAREGLVQETQYF
TRBD2	TRBV5-1	.	TRBJ2-3	TGCGCCAGCAGCTTGGGGCTAGCGGACACAGATACGCAGTATTTT	CASSLGLADTDTQYF
.	TRBV30	few	TRBJ1-1	TGTGCCTGGAGTGCCCTAGATGCCACTGAAGCTTTCTTT	CAWSALDATEAFF
TRBD1	TRBV11-2	.	TRBJ2-1	TGTGCCAGCAGCTCCCGGGACAGGGTTTACAATGAGCAGTTCTTC	CASSSRDRVYNEQFF
TRBD2	TRBV13	few	TRBJ2-4	TGTGCCAGCAGCTTAGGAACTAGCGGGACCAAAAACATTCAGTACTTC	CASSLGTSGTKNIQYF
.	TRBV5-1	many	TRBJ2-5	TGCGCCAGCAGCTTCACTCGGCGGGCACAAGAGACCCAGTACTTC	CASSFTRRAQETQYF
TRBD2	TRBV6-6	few	TRBJ2-5	TGTGCCAGCAAGACTAGCGGGGACCACCACTTC	CASKTSGDHHF
.	TRBV18	.	TRBJ1-3	TGTGCCAGCTCACCGGGAGCCGGAAACACCATATATTTT	CASSPGAGNTIYF
TRBD2	TRBV6-6	few	TRBJ2-2	TGTGCCAGCACCCCGTGGCTAGCGGGAGCTAACACCGGGGAGCTGTTTTTT	CASTPWLAGANTGELFF
.	TRBV11-2	few	TRBJ2-1	TGTGCCAGCAGCCCCCTCAATGAGCAGTTCTTC	CASSPLNEQFF
.	TRBV14	.	TRBJ2-3	TGTGCCAGCAGCCAAACGGGGACTGTCTTCACAGATACGCAGTATTTT	CASSQTGTVFTDTQYF